This T cell receptor (beta chain) was documented in a study of post-analysis software for immune sequencing data. The wider study: The cohort encompassed relapsing-remitting, secondary progressive and progressive-relapsing multiple sclerosis disease courses.

Study-wide points: Controls had significantly higher normalized Chao1 diversity than multiple sclerosis patients. Those samples that were prepared in the same batch co-clustered strongly by F measure. Higher frequency in patients than in controls was seen for roughly five TRBV segments, with TRBV5-6, TRBV5-1 and TRBV20-1 among them.

This clonotype came up a few times. Its specificity is not known. Libraries were made from TCR beta cDNA, and they carried unique molecular identifiers. T cells numbering roughly 1 to 10 million yielded 450,000 to 500,000 cDNA molecules. One entry per CDR3 protein results from TCRdb running MiXCR on the PCR reads. This table has more than 500,000 distinct CDR3 sequences, approximately 34% appearing once. Trimming took 6 bases from V and 1 from J, leaving 20 bases between them. CDR1 is SNHLY, CDR2 FYNNEI, per germline. The CDR3 covers 17 residues. This receptor was obtained from a girl aged 2 to 17 with multiple sclerosis. V and J are TRBV2 and TRBJ2-3, with D perhaps matching TRBD2 (6 bases). The material sequenced was blood. The DNA for the CDR3 is TGTGCCAGCAGCTGGAAACTCGGGGGAGGAGGCACAGATACGCAGTATTTT. It encodes CASSWKLGGGGTDTQYF.